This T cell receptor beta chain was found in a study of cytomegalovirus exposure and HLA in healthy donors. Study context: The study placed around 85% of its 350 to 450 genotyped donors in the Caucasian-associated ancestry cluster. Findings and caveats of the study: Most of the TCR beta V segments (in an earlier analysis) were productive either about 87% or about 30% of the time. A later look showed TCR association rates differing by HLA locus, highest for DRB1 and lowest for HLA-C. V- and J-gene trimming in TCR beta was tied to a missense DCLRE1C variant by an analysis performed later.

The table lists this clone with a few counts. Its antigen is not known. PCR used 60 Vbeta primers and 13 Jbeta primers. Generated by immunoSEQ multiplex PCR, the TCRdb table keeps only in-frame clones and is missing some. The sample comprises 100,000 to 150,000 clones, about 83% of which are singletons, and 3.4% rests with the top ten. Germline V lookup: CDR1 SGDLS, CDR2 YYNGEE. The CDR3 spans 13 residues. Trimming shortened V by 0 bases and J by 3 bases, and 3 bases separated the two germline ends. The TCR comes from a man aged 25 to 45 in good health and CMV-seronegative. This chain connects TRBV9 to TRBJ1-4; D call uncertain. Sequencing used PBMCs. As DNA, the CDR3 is TGTGCCAGCAGCGTAGGCGCTAATGAAAAACTGTTTTTT. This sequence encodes CASSVGANEKLFF.